A selection of T cell receptor beta chains follows, all from one sample in a study of T cells in Graves' hyperthyroidism and ophthalmopathy. TCRdb re-called the multiplex PCR reads through MiXCR, storing one row per CDR3 protein. The sample includes 350,000 to 400,000 distinct CDR3 sequences, less than 20% of them seen just once. The material sequenced was blood. These receptors came from a young man with Graves' ophthalmopathy. Each CDR3 is given with its conserved first and last residue. A D gene is named only where the DNA matches it firmly. The listing skips clone size in some rows; elsewhere it reads once, few, many or a size class.

TRBV6-1	TRBJ1-1	-	few	CASSLSSGTMNTEAFF	TGTGCCAGCAGTCTATCCTCAGGGACCATGAACACTGAAGCTTTCTTT
TRBV7-3	TRBJ2-3	-	many	CASSLGELGDTQYF	TGTGCCAGCAGCCTAGGGGAGCTAGGGGATACGCAGTATTTT
TRBV11-3	TRBJ2-3	TRBD2	many	CASSLSGGTDTQYF	TGTGCCAGCAGCTTAAGCGGGGGCACAGATACGCAGTATTTT
TRBV12-3/TRBV12-4	TRBJ1-2	-	-	CASNPWPYGYTF	TGTGCCAGCAACCCGTGGCCCTATGGCTACACCTTC
TRBV6-1	TRBJ1-2	-	many	CASSAKLGGYTF	TGTGCCAGCAGCGCCAAGTTGGGGGGCTACACCTTC
TRBV4-1	TRBJ2-7	-	-	CASSQEGQILRSSYEQYF	TGCGCCAGCAGCCAAGAGGGCCAGATCCTCAGGAGCTCCTACGAGCAGTACTTC
TRBV5-1	TRBJ2-7	TRBD1	-	CASTATVTGEEQYF	TGCGCCAGCACCGCCACGGTTACAGGGGAGGAGCAGTACTTC
TRBV13	TRBJ1-2	-	many	CASSPRTEPTGYGYTF	TGTGCCAGCAGCCCTAGGACAGAACCAACGGGCTATGGCTACACCTTC
TRBV28	TRBJ1-5	-	many	CASSQDGSSNQPQHF	TGTGCCAGCAGCCAGGACGGAAGTAGCAATCAGCCCCAGCATTTT
TRBV6-9	TRBJ2-3	TRBD2	-	CASSSVGGGFTDTQYF	TGTGCCAGCAGTTCCGTAGGCGGGGGGTTCACAGATACGCAGTATTTT
TRBV14	TRBJ2-1	TRBD2	-	CASSLRGDPYNEQFF	TGTGCCAGCAGCCTTCGGGGGGACCCCTACAATGAGCAGTTCTTC
TRBV4-1	TRBJ1-5	-	-	CASSQGRVISNQPQHF	TGCGCCAGCAGCCAAGGAAGGGTGATTAGCAATCAGCCCCAGCATTTT
TRBV7-9	TRBJ1-1	TRBD1	many	CASSFTGGAGGALAFF	TGTGCCAGCAGCTTCACAGGGGGCGCGGGAGGTGCTCTAGCTTTCTTT
TRBV4-2	TRBJ2-3	TRBD2	-	CASSQEPGGAMLDTQYF	TGTGCCAGCAGCCAAGAGCCCGGGGGGGCCATGTTGGATACGCAGTATTTT
TRBV12-3/TRBV12-4	TRBJ1-5	-	many	CASSQEPAVNQPQHF	TGTGCCAGCAGCCAAGAGCCGGCAGTCAATCAGCCCCAGCATTTT
TRBV6-1	TRBJ1-2	TRBD1	many	CATSGTGYGYTF	TGTGCCACCTCCGGGACAGGGTATGGCTACACCTTC
TRBV27	TRBJ1-3	-	-	CASSLHENTIYF	TGTGCCAGCAGTCTACACGAAAACACCATATATTTT
TRBV7-6	TRBJ1-5	-	many	CASSLAEAAKPQHF	TGTGCCAGCAGCTTAGCGGAGGCAGCTAAGCCCCAGCATTTT
TRBV10-3	TRBJ2-7	-	few	CAISESEEAFYEQYF	TGTGCCATCAGTGAGTCTGAAGAGGCGTTCTACGAGCAGTACTTC
TRBV7-8	TRBJ2-1	-	many	CASSTGQDNEQFF	TGTGCCAGCAGTACGGGGCAGGACAATGAGCAGTTCTTC
TRBV7-3	TRBJ2-2	-	many	CASSSDGATGELFF	TGTGCCAGCAGCTCGGACGGGGCCACCGGGGAGCTGTTTTTT
TRBV5-6	TRBJ2-3	-	-	CASSLVSGPTDTQYF	TGTGCCAGCAGCTTGGTCTCAGGACCCACAGATACGCAGTATTTT
TRBV6-2/TRBV6-3	TRBJ2-3	-	-	CASSYRGTAADTQYF	TGTGCCAGCAGTTACCGGGGGACCGCGGCAGATACGCAGTATTTT
TRBV11-2	TRBJ1-1	-	many	CASSYASNMNTEAFF	TGTGCCAGCAGCTACGCCAGCAACATGAACACTGAAGCTTTCTTT
TRBV24-1	TRBJ2-1	-	few	CATSDFMPNGQFF	TGTGCCACCAGTGATTTTATGCCCAATGGGCAGTTCTTC
TRBV7-6	TRBJ2-7	-	few	CASSAEDGGTYEQYF	TGTGCCAGCAGCGCCGAGGACGGCGGGACCTACGAGCAGTACTTC
TRBV7-8	TRBJ1-2	-	few	CASSLDGLQGGYTF	TGTGCCAGCAGCTTAGATGGCCTACAGGGTGGCTACACCTTC
TRBV20-1	TRBJ2-5	TRBD2	few	CSAKLAGGRETQYF	TGCAGTGCAAAACTAGCGGGGGGCAGGGAGACCCAGTACTTC
TRBV24-1	TRBJ1-6	-	-	CATSDVGRNSPLHF	TGTGCCACCAGTGATGTAGGCAGAAATTCACCCCTCCACTTT
TRBV6-2/TRBV6-3	TRBJ1-5	-	-	CASRALDVYQPQHF	TGTGCCAGCAGGGCCTTGGACGTCTATCAGCCCCAGCATTTT
TRBV10-3	TRBJ2-2	TRBD2	-	CAISLSGGSNTGELFF	TGTGCCATCAGTCTTTCGGGGGGATCGAACACCGGGGAGCTGTTTTTT
TRBV18	TRBJ1-5	-	-	CASSLSGYNQPQHF	TGTGCCAGCTCACTCTCAGGCTACAATCAGCCCCAGCATTTT
TRBV5-1	TRBJ1-2	-	many	CATSRGLDYGYTF	TGCGCCACCTCCCGCGGTCTGGACTATGGCTACACCTTC
TRBV6-1	TRBJ1-4	-	many	CASKRANEKLFF	TGTGCCAGCAAGAGGGCTAATGAAAAACTGTTTTTT
TRBV10-3	TRBJ1-3	TRBD1	-	CAISEPQADRGSGNTIYF	TGTGCCATCAGTGAGCCGCAAGCCGACAGGGGTTCTGGAAACACCATATATTTT
TRBV19	TRBJ2-1	-	-	CASNGYSDNEQFF	TGTGCCAGTAACGGTTATTCGGACAATGAGCAGTTCTTC
TRBV6-5	TRBJ1-5	-	-	CASSYSQLNQPQHF	TGTGCCAGCAGTTACTCACAGCTAAATCAGCCCCAGCATTTT
TRBV5-1	TRBJ1-4	TRBD1	-	CASSSTTGSNEKLFF	TGCGCCAGCAGCTCGACGACAGGGTCTAATGAAAAACTGTTTTTT
TRBV20-1	TRBJ2-1	TRBD2	-	CSASGGRSYNEQFF	TGCAGTGCGAGCGGGGGCCGGTCCTACAATGAGCAGTTCTTC
TRBV6-1	TRBJ1-1	TRBD1	-	CASSYNRGVNTEAFF	TGTGCCAGCAGCTATAACAGGGGGGTGAACACTGAAGCTTTCTTT
TRBV11-3	TRBJ2-7	TRBD1	many	CASSSGSGTGVAYEQYF	TGTGCCAGCAGCTCCGGTTCCGGGACAGGGGTGGCCTACGAGCAGTACTTC
TRBV27	TRBJ2-7	-	-	CASSPTVSSYEQYF	TGTGCCAGCAGTCCGACAGTAAGCTCCTACGAGCAGTACTTC
TRBV7-9	TRBJ2-1	-	-	CASSLEDFAPQGGNEQFF	TGTGCCAGCAGCTTAGAGGATTTTGCGCCTCAGGGGGGCAATGAGCAGTTCTTC
TRBV5-1	TRBJ1-1	-	many	CASSGGGPGRNTEAFF	TGCGCCAGCAGCGGGGGGGGTCCAGGGCGGAACACTGAAGCTTTCTTT
TRBV11-2	TRBJ1-1	-	many	CASSLDTWGLGAFF	TGTGCCAGCAGCTTAGATACGTGGGGACTGGGAGCTTTCTTT
TRBV7-2	TRBJ2-2	-	many	CASSLLDRQLGELFF	TGTGCCAGCAGCTTATTAGACCGCCAACTCGGGGAGCTGTTTTTT
TRBV27	TRBJ1-4	-	few	CASRGTRAANEKLFF	TGTGCCAGCAGAGGAACGAGGGCGGCTAATGAAAAACTGTTTTTT
TRBV20-1	TRBJ2-2	-	-	CSARGSPGSTNTGELFF	TGCAGTGCTAGAGGGTCACCGGGGTCAACAAACACCGGGGAGCTGTTTTTT
TRBV2	TRBJ1-1	-	many	CASSEALSGVQAFF	TGTGCCAGCAGTGAAGCGCTTTCGGGGGTGCAAGCTTTCTTT
TRBV24-1	TRBJ1-5	-	-	CATSLGTTRKGNQPQHF	TGTGCCACCAGCCTCGGGACAACCCGAAAGGGCAATCAGCCCCAGCATTTT
TRBV6-1	TRBJ2-1	-	few	CASRKELYEQFF	TGTGCCAGCAGAAAAGAGCTATATGAGCAGTTCTTC
TRBV19	TRBJ2-1	TRBD2	few	CASSIDLETSGGVEQFF	TGTGCCAGTAGTATAGATCTTGAGACTAGCGGGGGGGTTGAGCAGTTCTTC
TRBV20-1	TRBJ1-5	TRBD1	many	CSAQGQLIANQPQHF	TGCAGTGCCCAGGGACAGTTAATAGCAAATCAGCCCCAGCATTTT
TRBV9	TRBJ2-3	-	few	CASSGDSTHTDTQYF	TGTGCCAGCAGCGGAGACTCGACGCACACAGATACGCAGTATTTT
TRBV12-3/TRBV12-4	TRBJ2-7	-	-	CASKGGTNFYEQYF	TGTGCCAGCAAGGGAGGAACCAATTTCTACGAGCAGTACTTC